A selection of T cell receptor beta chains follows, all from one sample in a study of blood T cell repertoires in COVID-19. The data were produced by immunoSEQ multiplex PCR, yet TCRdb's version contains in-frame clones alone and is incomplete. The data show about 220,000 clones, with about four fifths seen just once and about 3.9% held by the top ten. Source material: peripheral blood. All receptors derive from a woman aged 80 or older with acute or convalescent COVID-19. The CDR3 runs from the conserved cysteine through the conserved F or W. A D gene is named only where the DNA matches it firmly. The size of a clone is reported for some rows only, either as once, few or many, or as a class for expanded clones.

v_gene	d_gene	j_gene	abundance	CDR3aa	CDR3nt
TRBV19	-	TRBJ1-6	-	CASSFTGSALSPLHF	TGTGCCAGTAGTTTTACTGGTTCGGCACTATCACCCCTCCACTTT
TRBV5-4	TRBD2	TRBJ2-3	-	CASSLHTGGYGADTQYF	TGTGCCAGCAGCTTGCATACGGGGGGATATGGGGCAGATACGCAGTATTTT
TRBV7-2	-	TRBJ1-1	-	CASSLAVSGNEAFF	TGTGCCAGCAGCTTAGCGGTGTCGGGGAATGAAGCTTTCTTT
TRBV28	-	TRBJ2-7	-	CASNLMAGPHEQYF	TGTGCCAGCAATCTTATGGCAGGGCCCCACGAGCAGTACTTC
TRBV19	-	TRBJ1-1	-	CASSIDRETEAFF	TGTGCCAGTAGTATAGATCGCGAAACTGAAGCTTTCTTT
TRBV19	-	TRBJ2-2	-	CASTLETGSNTGELFF	TGTGCCAGTACACTAGAGACAGGATCGAACACCGGGGAGCTGTTTTTT
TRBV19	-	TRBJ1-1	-	CASSMGQNTEAFF	TGTGCCAGTAGTATGGGACAGAACACTGAAGCTTTCTTT
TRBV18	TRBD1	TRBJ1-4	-	CASSRDRNEKLFF	TGTGCCAGCTCACGGGACAGGAATGAAAAACTGTTTTTT
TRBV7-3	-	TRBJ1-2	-	CASSALGRAGVGYTF	TGTGCCAGCAGCGCCCTTGGGAGAGCCGGCGTAGGCTACACCTTC
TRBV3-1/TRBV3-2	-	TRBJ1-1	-	CASSRQIFMNTEAFF	TGTGCCAGCAGCCGACAGATATTTATGAACACTGAAGCTTTCTTT
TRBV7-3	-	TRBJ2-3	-	CASSRDFTDTQYF	TGTGCCAGCAGCCGGGACTTTACAGATACGCAGTATTTT
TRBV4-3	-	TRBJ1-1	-	CASSQERGSGYTEAFF	TGCGCCAGCAGCCAAGAAAGAGGTTCAGGGTACACTGAAGCTTTCTTT
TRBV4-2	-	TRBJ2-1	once	CASSQDDSNEQFF	TGTGCCAGCAGCCAAGACGACTCCAATGAGCAGTTCTTC
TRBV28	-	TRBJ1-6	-	CASSFTGDNSPLHF	TGTGCCAGCAGTTTTACAGGAGACAATTCACCCCTCCACTTT
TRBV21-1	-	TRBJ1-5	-	CASSKACGQPQHF	TGTGCCAGCAGCAAAGCTTGCGGTCAGCCCCAGCATTTT
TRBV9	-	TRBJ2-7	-	CASSSDPTPRSYEQYF	TGTGCCAGCAGCTCAGACCCGACACCTCGATCCTACGAGCAGTACTTC
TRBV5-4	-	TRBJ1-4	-	CASSLGRGTNEKLFF	TGTGCCAGCAGCTTGGGTAGGGGGACTAATGAAAAACTGTTTTTT
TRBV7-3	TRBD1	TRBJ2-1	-	CASSRGQGENEQFF	TGTGCCAGCAGCCGGGGACAGGGGGAGAATGAGCAGTTCTTC
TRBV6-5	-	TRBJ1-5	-	CASSSGLSGPQHF	TGTGCCAGCAGTTCGGGACTCTCCGGGCCCCAGCATTTT
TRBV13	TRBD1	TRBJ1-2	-	CASSSYGTGDMYGYTF	TGTGCCAGCAGCTCTTACGGGACAGGGGATATGTATGGCTACACCTTC
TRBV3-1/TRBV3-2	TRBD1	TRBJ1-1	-	CASSQAGTGGVVAFF	TGTGCCAGCAGCCAAGCAGGGACAGGGGGCGTCGTAGCTTTCTTT
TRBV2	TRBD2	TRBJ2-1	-	CASGLDNHEQFF	TGTGCCAGCGGACTAGACAACCATGAGCAGTTCTTC
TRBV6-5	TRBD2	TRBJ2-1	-	CASNSAGGGYNEQFF	TGTGCCAGCAATTCGGCGGGGGGGGGCTACAATGAGCAGTTCTTC
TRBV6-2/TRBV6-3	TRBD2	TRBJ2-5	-	CASSLGAGGFQETQYF	TGTGCCAGCAGTTTGGGAGCGGGGGGGTTCCAAGAGACCCAGTACTTC
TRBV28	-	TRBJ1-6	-	CASSIPGGVKVHF	TGTGCCAGCAGTATCCCGGGAGGCGTAAAAGTCCACTTT
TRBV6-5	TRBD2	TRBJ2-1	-	CASTGGMNEQFF	TGTGCCAGCACCGGGGGGATGAATGAGCAGTTCTTC
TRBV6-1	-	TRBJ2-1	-	CASSEAPGGSYNEQFF	TGTGCCAGCAGTGAAGCGCCCGGGGGATCCTACAATGAGCAGTTCTTC
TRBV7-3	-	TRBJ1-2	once	CASSLKEGSGYTF	TGTGCCAGCAGCTTAAAAGAGGGTAGTGGCTACACCTTC
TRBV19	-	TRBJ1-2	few	CASSKGDRVFGYTF	TGTGCCAGTAGTAAGGGGGACCGTGTCTTCGGCTACACCTTC
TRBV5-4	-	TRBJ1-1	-	CASSLAGIDTEAFF	TGTGCCAGCAGCTTGGCCGGTATCGACACTGAAGCTTTCTTT
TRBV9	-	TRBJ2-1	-	CASSFSSRGGEQFF	TGTGCCAGCAGCTTCAGTTCCCGAGGGGGTGAGCAGTTCTTC
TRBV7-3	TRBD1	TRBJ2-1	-	CASSRGQTTGEQFF	TGTGCCAGCAGTAGGGGGCAAACAACGGGTGAGCAGTTCTTC
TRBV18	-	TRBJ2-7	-	CASSLGTNEQYF	TGTGCCAGCTCACTAGGGACAAATGAGCAGTACTTC
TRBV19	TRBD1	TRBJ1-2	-	CAVYRTGYGYTF	TGTGCCGTCTATAGGACAGGCTATGGCTACACCTTC
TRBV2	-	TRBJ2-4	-	CASSDSARAGKNIQYF	TGTGCCAGCAGTGATTCTGCCAGGGCTGGCAAAAACATTCAGTACTTC
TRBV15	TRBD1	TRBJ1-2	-	CATTRGTPNYGYTF	TGTGCCACCACCAGGGGGACACCGAACTATGGCTACACCTTC
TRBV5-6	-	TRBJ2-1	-	CASSLGRRGVYNEQFF	TGTGCCAGCAGCTTGGGGCGGCGCGGGGTTTACAATGAGCAGTTCTTC
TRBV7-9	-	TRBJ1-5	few	CASSPDNTNQPQHF	TGTGCCAGCAGCCCAGACAATACAAATCAGCCCCAGCATTTT